The T cell receptor (beta chain) described here comes from a study of shared clonotypes between healthy human individuals (TCRdb year 2020). About the investigation overall: The cohort included three men and a couple of women between 18 and 49 years of age. For each donor, three plates each were used for CD4 naive and CD4 memory, two plates were used for CD8 naive, and one plate was used for CD8 memory. Blood TCR repertoires of about five healthy adults were deeply sequenced to estimate repertoire size and the extent of clonotype sharing between individuals. To increase sequencing depth and limit assay-specific biases, different laboratories used diverse techniques to prepare libraries and sequence TCR repertoires. Per donor, leukapheresis produced somewhere between about 0.9 and 9.5 billion PBMCs. The investigation overall reported the following: Because the study included only a small number of donors, the genetic and exposure-history diversity represented was limited. Naive subsets generally had larger estimated clonotype richness than memory subsets. Higher generation probabilities were observed for clonotypes shared by all four sorted-subset donors than for non-shared clonotypes. Incomplete sequencing was indicated by rarefaction of sorted-subset datasets, despite the large sequencing depth. Sampling was restricted to blood, and TCR repertoires in tissues likely differ from the TCR repertoires found in blood. Based on pairwise subsampling, the degree of clonotype sharing among donors was expected to be affected by sequencing depth. About 5% of naive CD4, 3.5% of naive CD8, around 2.3% of memory CD4, and 0.4% of memory CD8 clonotypes were shared across several donors.

In the germline V gene, CDR1 corresponds to SNHLY and CDR2 to FYNNEI. From the cysteine up to the phenylalanine, the CDR3 has a length of 15 residues. Just CDR3 DNA is preserved here, 45 bases in frame from base 1. Unmatched junction bases come to 3, with V trimmed by 6 bases and J by 4 bases. Using the deep immunoSEQ assay, multiplex PCR amplified TCR CDR3 regions from genomic DNA. For each cell subset, the extracted genomic DNA was distributed evenly across all wells of several immunoSEQ 96-well plates, and each plate served as one replicate. For sorted subsets, around 200 ng genomic DNA, equal to 25,000 to 35,000 T cell genomes, was loaded into each replicate PCR. The purified libraries were quantified using a Qubit 3.0 fluorometer, sized with a Bioanalyzer 2100, and then quantified again using the KAPA Library Quantification kit. Each immunoSEQ 96-well plate was sequenced on its own single-read 150-cycle Illumina NextSeq 550 flow cell. Under the source paper's analysis protocol: Because only junctional sequences without quality scores were contained in the immunoSEQ output, filtering matching that applied to full-length reads could not be performed. To assign V/J genes and CDR3, sequences were annotated using PyIR, a Python wrapper for IgBLAST v1.9, with IMGT germline references. Reads were filtered out if the reads had weak V/J assignments (E-value above 1e-6), no CDR3, stop codons, out-of-frame junctions, or ambiguous translated residues. A V3J clonotype was defined by an identical inferred V gene, J gene, and CDR3 amino acid sequence. Percentage overlap between repertoires was computed as shared unique clonotypes divided by the size of the smaller repertoire. Repertoire richness was assessed with RTK rarefaction, the Chao1 estimator, and Recon v2.1 estimates of unobserved clonotypes. Generation probabilities for all TCRbeta clonotypes obtained by the gDNA method from four donors were computed using OLGA. The table was pulled from immuneACCESS by TCRdb, which kept in-frame rearrangements only. Such tables lose some clones; where checked, under half of the loss comes from unresolved V genes, and the rest has no known cause. That table supplies the V and J calls and clone size; D and trimming were determined from the DNA. For this sample the table gives roughly 2 million clones, of which about 95% were detected only once. The ten largest clones represent 1% to 1.3% of the sample.

CD8 naive samples were obtained by positive selection for CCR7 among CD45RO-negative cells, yielding a CD45RA+CCR7+ population from which TemRA cells were excluded. Healthy HIV-negative adults with no recently reported acute infections or vaccinations were included as donors. Only Caucasian adults living in Nashville, Tennessee, USA were represented among the donors. Blood was collected by leukapheresis, and PBMCs were isolated by Ficoll-Histopaque density gradient centrifugation and then cryopreserved in liquid nitrogen vapor phase. Analytical flow cytometry was used to check the purity and quantity of each magnetically sorted T cell population. Genomic DNA was isolated from each sorted fraction and quantified by UV absorbance on a Nanodrop 2000c. With regard to this clone: Its specific antigen is unknown. Base qualities are not recorded, but no much larger clone differs from it by a single base.

This clonotype was sampled from a man between 18 and 35 years old in good health. The sequenced sample was naive CD8+ T cells sorted from blood. The sample's cell subset or site label is to be understood as: CD45RA+CCR7+. The rearranged chain carries TRBV2 and TRBJ2-2, with 12 bases aligning to TRBD1. The CDR3 reads as follows: CASRGDRGLTGELFF. In nucleotide form, the sequence is TGTGCCAGCAGGGGGGACAGGGGGCTCACCGGGGAGCTGTTTTTT.